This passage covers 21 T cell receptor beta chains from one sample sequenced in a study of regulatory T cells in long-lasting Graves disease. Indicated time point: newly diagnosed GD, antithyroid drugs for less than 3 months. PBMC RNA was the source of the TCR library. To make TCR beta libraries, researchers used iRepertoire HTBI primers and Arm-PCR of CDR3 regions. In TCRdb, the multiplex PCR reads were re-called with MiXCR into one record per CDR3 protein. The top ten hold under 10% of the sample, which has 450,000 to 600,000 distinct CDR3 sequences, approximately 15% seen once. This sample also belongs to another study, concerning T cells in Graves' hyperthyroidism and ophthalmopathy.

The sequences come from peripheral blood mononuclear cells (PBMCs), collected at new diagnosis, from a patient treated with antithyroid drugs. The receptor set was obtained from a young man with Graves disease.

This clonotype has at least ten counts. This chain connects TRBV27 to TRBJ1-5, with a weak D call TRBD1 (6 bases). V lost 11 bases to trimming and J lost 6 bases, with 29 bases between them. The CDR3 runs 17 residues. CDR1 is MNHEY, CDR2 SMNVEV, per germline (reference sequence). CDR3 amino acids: CAGRGENPIRGGQPQHF. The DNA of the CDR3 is TGTGCCGGGAGGGGGGAGAATCCGATCAGGGGAGGTCAGCCCCAGCATTTT.

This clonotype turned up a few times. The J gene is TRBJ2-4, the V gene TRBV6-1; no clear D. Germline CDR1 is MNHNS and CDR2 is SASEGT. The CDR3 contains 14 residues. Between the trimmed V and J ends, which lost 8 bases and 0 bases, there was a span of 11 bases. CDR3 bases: TGTGCCAGCCGGACGGAATTAGCCAAAAACATTCAGTACTTC. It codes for CASRTELAKNIQYF.

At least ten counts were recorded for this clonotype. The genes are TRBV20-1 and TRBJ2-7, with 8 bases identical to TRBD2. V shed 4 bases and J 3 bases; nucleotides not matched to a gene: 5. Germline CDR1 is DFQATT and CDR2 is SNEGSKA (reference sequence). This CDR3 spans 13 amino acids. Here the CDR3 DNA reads TGCAGTGCTACGATAGCGGGAAACTACGAGCAGTACTTC. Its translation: CSATIAGNYEQYF.

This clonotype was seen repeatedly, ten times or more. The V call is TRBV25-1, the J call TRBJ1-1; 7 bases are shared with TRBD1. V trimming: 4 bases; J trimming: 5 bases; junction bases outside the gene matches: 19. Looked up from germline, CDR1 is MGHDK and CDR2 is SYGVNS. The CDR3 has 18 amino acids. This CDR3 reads CASSGDRGRLDLGTEAFF. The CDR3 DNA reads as TGTGCCAGCAGTGGGGATAGGGGGCGGCTTGATCTTGGGACTGAAGCTTTCTTT.

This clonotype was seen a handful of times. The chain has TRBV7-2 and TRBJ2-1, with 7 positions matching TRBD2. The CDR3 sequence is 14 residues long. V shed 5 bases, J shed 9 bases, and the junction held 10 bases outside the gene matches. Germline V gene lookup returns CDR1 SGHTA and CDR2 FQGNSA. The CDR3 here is CASSRTSAGGEQFF. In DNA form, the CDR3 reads TGTGCCAGCAGCCGAACTAGCGCGGGCGGTGAGCAGTTCTTC.

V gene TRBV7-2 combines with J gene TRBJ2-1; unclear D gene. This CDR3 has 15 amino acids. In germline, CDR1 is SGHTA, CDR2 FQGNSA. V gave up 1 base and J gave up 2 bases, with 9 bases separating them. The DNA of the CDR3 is TGTGCCAGCAGCTTAGTCGGTGCGGCCTACAATGAGCAGTTCTTC. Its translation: CASSLVGAAYNEQFF. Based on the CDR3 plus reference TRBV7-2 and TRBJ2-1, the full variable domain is GAGVSQSPSNKVTEKGKDVELRCDPISGHTALYWYRQSLGQGLEFLIYFQGNSAPDKSGLPSDRFSAERTGGSVSTLTIQRTQQEDSAVYLCASSLVGAAYNEQFFGPGTRLTVL.

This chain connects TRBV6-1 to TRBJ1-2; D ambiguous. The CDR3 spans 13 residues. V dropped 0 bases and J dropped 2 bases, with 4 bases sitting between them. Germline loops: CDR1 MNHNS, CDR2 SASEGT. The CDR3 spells CASSEAENYGYTF. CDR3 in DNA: TGTGCCAGCAGTGAAGCAGAGAACTATGGCTACACCTTC.

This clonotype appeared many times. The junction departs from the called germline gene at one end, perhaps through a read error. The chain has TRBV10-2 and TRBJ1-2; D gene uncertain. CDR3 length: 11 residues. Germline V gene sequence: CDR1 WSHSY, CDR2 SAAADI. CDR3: CASSEDYGYTF. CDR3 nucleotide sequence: TGTGCCAGCAGTGAGGACTATGGCTACACCTTC.

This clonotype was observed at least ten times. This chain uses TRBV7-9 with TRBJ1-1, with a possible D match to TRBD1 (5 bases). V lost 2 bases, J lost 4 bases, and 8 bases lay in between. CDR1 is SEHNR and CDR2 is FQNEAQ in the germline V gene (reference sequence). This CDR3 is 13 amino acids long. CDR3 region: CASSLLQGTEAFF. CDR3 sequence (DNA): TGTGCCAGCAGCTTACTGCAGGGCACTGAAGCTTTCTTT.

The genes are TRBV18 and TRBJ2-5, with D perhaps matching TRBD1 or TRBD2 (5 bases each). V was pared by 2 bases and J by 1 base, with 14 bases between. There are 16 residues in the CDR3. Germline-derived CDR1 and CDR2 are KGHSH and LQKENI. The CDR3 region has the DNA TGTGCCAGCTCACCAGGGGGTGAGTGGATCCAAGAGACCCAGTACTTC. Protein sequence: CASSPGGEWIQETQYF.

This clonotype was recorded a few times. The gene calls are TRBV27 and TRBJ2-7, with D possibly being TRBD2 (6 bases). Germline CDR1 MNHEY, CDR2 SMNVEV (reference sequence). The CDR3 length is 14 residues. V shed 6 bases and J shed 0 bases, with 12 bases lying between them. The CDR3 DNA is TGTGCCAGCAGCTCGGGAGTCCTCTCCTACGAGCAGTACTTC. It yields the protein CASSSGVLSYEQYF.

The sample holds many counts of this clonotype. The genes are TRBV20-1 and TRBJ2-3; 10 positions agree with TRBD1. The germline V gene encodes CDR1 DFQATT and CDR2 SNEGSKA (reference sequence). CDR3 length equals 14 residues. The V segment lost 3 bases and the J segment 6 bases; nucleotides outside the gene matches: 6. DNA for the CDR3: TGCAGTGCTAGTAGGGACAGGGGAGGGGATACGCAGTATTTT. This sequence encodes CSASRDRGGDTQYF.

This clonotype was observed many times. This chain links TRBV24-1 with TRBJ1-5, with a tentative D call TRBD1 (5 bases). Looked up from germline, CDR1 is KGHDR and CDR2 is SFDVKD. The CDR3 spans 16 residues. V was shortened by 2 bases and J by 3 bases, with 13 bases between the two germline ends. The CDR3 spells CATSDSSTVTNQPQHF. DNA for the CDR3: TGTGCCACCAGTGATTCATCGACAGTTACCAATCAGCCCCAGCATTTT.

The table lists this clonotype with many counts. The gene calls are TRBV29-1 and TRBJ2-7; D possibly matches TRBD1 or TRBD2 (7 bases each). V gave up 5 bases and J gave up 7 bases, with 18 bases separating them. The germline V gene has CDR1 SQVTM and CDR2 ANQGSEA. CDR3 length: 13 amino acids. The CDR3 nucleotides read TGCAGCGTTTACAGGGGTCCCGGGGGGGAGCAGTACTTC. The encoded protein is CSVYRGPGGEQYF.

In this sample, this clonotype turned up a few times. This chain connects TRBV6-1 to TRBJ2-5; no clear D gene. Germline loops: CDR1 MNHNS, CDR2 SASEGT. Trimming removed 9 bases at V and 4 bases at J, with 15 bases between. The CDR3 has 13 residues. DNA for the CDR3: TGTGCCAGTTTACCCACGAAGAGAGAGACCCAGTACTTC. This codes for CASLPTKRETQYF.

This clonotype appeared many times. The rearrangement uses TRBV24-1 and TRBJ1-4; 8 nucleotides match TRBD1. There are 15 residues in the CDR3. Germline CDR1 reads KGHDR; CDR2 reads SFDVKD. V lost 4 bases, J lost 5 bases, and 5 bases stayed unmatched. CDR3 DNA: TGTGCCACCAGTGAGGCGGGACAGGCAAATGAAAAACTGTTTTTT. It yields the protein CATSEAGQANEKLFF.

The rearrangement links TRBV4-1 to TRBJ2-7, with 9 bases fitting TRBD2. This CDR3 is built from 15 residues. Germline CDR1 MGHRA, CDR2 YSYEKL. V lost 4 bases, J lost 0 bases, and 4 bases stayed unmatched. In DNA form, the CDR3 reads TGCGCCAGCAGCCCTTTTAGCGGGAGCTCCTACGAGCAGTACTTC. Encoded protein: CASSPFSGSSYEQYF.

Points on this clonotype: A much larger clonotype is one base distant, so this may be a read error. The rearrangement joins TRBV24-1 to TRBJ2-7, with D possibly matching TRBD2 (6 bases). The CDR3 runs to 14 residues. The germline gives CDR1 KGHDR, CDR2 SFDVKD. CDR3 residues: CVTSSAGPAYEQYF. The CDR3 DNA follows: TGTGTCACCAGTTCGGCGGGACCGGCCTACGAGCAGTACTTC.

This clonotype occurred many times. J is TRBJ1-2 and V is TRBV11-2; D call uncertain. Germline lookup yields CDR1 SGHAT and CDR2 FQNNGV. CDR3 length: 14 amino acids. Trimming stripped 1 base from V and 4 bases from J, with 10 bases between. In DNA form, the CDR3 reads TGTGCCAGCAGCTTAGTAGTCAGCTCCTATGGCTACACCTTC. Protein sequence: CASSLVVSSYGYTF.

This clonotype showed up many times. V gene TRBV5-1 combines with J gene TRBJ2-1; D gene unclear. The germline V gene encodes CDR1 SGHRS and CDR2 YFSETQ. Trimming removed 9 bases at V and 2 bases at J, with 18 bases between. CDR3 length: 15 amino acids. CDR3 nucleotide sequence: TGCGCCACCGGGCCATTCCCAGCCCCCTACAATGAGCAGTTCTTC. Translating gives CATGPFPAPYNEQFF.

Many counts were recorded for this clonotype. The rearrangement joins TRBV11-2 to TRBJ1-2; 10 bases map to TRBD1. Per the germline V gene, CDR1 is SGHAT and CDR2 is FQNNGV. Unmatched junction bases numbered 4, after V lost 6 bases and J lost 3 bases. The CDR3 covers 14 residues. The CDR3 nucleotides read TGTGCCAGCAGGGCCGGGACAGGGGACTATGGCTACACCTTC. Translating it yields CASRAGTGDYGYTF.